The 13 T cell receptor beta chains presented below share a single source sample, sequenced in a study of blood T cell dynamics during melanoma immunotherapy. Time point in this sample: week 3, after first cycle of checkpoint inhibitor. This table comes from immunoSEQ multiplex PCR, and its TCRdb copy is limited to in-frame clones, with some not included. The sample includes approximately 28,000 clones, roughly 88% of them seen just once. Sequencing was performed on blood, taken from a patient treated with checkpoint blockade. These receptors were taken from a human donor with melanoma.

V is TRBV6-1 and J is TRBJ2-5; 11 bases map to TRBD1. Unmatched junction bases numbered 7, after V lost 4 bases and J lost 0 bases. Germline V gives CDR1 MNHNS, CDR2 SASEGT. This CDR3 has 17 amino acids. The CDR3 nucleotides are TGTGCCAGCAGTGTTACCGGGACAGGGGGGTACCAAGAGACCCAGTACTTC. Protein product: CASSVTGTGGYQETQYF.

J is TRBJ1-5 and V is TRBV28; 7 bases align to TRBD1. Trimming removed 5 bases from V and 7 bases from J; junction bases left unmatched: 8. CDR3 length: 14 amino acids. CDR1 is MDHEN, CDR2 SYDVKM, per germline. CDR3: CASSVIQGNQPQHF. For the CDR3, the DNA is TGTGCCAGCAGTGTAATACAGGGGAACCAGCCCCAGCATTTT.

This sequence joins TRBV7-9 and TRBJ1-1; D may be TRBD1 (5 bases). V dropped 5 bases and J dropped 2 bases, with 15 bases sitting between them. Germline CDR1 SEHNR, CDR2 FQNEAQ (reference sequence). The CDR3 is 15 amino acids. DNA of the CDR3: TGTGCCAGCAGCGCTCAAACAGGAATCAACACTGAAGCTTTCTTT. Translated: CASSAQTGINTEAFF.

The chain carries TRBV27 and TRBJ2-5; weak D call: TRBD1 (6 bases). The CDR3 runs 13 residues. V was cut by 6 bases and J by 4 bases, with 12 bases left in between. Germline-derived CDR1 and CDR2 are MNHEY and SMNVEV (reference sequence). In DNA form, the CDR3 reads TGTGCCAGCAGCCGCCGACAGGCAGAGACCCAGTACTTC. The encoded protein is CASSRRQAETQYF.

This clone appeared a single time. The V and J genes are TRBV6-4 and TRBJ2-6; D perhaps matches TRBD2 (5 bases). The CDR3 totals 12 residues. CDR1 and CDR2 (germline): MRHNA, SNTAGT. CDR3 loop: CANCWETNVLTF. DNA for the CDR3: TGTGCGAATTGTTGGGAGACCAACGTCCTGACTTTC.

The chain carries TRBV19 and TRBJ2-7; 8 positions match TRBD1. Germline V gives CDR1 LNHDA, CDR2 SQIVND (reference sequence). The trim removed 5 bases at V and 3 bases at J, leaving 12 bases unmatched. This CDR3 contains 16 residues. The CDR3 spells CASSPSGTGRLYEQYF. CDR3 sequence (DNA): TGTGCCAGTAGTCCTTCCGGGACAGGTAGACTCTACGAGCAGTACTTC.

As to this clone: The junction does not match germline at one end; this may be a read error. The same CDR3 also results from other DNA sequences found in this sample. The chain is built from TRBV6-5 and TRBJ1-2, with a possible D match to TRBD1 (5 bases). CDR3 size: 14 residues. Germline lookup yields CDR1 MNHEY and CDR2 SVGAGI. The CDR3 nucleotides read TGCGCCAGCAGTCCGACAGTTTTTAACTATGGCTACACCTTC. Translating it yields CASSPTVFNYGYTF.

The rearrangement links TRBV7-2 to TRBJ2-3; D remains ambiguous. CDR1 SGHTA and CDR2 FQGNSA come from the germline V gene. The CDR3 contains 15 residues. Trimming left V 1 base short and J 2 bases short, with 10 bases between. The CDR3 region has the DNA TGTGCCAGCAGCTTAGAACCGAGGATCACAGATACGCAGTATTTT. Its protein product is CASSLEPRITDTQYF.

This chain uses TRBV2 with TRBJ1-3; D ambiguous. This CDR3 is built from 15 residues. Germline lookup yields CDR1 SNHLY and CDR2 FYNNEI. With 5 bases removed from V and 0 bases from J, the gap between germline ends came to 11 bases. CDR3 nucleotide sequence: TGTGCCAGCAGTTTAGACGTCCTCTCTGGAAACACCATATATTTT. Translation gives CASSLDVLSGNTIYF. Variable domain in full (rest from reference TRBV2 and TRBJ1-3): EPEVTQTPSHQVTQMGQEVILRCVPISNHLYFYWYRQILGQKVEFLVSFYNNEISEKSEIFDDQFSVERPDGSNFTLKIRSTKLEDSAMYFCASSLDVLSGNTIYFGEGSWLTVV.

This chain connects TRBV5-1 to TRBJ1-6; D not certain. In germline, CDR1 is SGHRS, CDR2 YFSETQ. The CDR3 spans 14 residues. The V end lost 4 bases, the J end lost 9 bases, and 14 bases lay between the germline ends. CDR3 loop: CASSTGNPSSPLHF. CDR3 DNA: TGCGCCAGCAGCACGGGAAATCCAAGTTCACCCCTCCACTTT.

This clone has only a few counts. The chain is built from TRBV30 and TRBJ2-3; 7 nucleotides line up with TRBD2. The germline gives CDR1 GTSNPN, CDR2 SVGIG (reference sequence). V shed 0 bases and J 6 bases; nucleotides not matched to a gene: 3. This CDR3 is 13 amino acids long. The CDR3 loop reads CAWSVMGGDTQYF. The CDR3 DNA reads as TGTGCCTGGAGTGTAATGGGGGGGGATACGCAGTATTTT.

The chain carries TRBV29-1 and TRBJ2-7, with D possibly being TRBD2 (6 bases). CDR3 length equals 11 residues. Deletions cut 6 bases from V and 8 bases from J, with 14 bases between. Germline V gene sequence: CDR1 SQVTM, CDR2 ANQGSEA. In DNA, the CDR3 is TGCAGCGTCGGGACTCAGATCAAGCAGTACTTC. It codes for CSVGTQIKQYF.

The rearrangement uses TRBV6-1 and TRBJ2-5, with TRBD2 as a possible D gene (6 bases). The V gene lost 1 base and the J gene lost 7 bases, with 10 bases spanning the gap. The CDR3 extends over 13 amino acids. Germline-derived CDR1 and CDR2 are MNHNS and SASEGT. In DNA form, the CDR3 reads TGTGCCAGCAGTGAAGGCGGGGTAGGGACCCAGTACTTC. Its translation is CASSEGGVGTQYF.